This TCR beta chain originates from a study of cytomegalovirus exposure and HLA in healthy donors. The CDR3 consists of 13 residues. The V gene end was trimmed by 11 bases and the J gene end by 6 bases; junction bases not matched to a gene: 11. CDR1 and CDR2 (germline): SNHLY, FYNNEI. The PCR was carried out with 60 Vbeta primers and 13 Jbeta primers. Measured with immunoSEQ multiplex PCR; TCRdb has only the in-frame clones, and not every one. This table holds just over 95,000 clones, just under 80% found once. The chain employs TRBV2 and TRBJ2-7; 9 bases fit TRBD1. The clonotype was recovered from a woman aged 40-49 years in good health and CMV-seropositive. Material: PBMCs. The CDR3 protein is CASAGTGLLEQYF. The CDR3 DNA reads as TGTGCCTCAGCCGGGACAGGGCTCCTCGAGCAGTACTTC.